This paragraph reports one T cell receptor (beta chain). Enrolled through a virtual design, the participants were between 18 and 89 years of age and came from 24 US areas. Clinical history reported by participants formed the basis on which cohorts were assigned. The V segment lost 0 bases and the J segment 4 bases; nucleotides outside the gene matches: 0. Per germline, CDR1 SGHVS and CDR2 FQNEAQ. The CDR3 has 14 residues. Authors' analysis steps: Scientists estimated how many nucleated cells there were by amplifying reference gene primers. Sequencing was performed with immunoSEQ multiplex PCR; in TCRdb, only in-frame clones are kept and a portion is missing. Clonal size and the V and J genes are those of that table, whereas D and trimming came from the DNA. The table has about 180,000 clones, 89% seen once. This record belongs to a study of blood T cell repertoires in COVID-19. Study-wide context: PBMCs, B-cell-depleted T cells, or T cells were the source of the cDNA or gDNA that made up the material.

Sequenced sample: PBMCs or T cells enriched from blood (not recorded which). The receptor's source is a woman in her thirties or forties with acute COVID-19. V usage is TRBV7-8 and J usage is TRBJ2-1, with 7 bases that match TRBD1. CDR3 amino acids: CASSLADRYNEQFF. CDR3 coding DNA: TGTGCCAGCAGCTTAGCGGACAGGTACAATGAGCAGTTCTTC.